This TCR beta chain was captured by sequencing in a study of cytomegalovirus exposure and HLA in healthy donors. Regarding this clone: Its antigen is unidentified.

Each donor was healthy, and each was a bone marrow donor. General observations from the study: Exclusion applied to some V segments, including TRBV6-2 and TRBV6-3, as they were indistinguishable. Specific recognition of CMV antigens was confirmed in vitro for three chains (all CMV-associated).

Germline CDR1 is SGHVS and CDR2 is FQNEAQ. This CDR3 contains 17 residues. Deletions cut 5 bases from V and 0 bases from J, with 18 bases between. The PCR ran on 60 Vbeta and 13 Jbeta primers. Profiling relied on immunoSEQ multiplex PCR, and the TCRdb table lists in-frame clones only, not all of them. Altogether about 140,000 clones are present, around 80% being singletons, with the ten largest covering over 2.5%. The chain recombines TRBV7-8 with TRBJ2-3; D is perhaps TRBD1 (6 bases). The sample comprised PBMCs. The TCR comes from a female donor in good health and CMV-seronegative. CDR3 sequence reads: CASSHSSTGSSTDTQYF. CDR3 in DNA: TGTGCCAGCAGCCACTCCAGTACAGGGAGTAGCACAGATACGCAGTATTTT.